These 29 T cell receptor beta chains were sequenced from one sample in a study of beta chain features in type 1 diabetes. Study-level results: Researchers report that Type 1 diabetes patients had moderately but significantly shorter TCRB CDR3s across all four CD4+ subsets.

The antigens these receptors bind are not known. Since all of the isolated RNA was reverse transcribed, expressed TCRB transcripts were what got sequenced. The table came from immunoSEQ multiplex PCR; TCRdb's copy has only in-frame clones and leaves some out. The sample lists some 140,000 clones; around 9% were seen once. Sequencing was done on a sample of central memory CD4+ T cells from blood. These receptors were collected from a man under 40 with type 1 diabetes.

This clone was picked up a small number of times. The rearrangement uses TRBV5-4 and TRBJ1-2; 7 bases are a match to TRBD1. The V and J ends lost 6 bases and 5 bases, in that order; junction bases with no gene match: 4. The CDR3 consists of 12 residues. Germline CDR1 is SGHNT and CDR2 is YYREEE (reference sequence). The CDR3 coding sequence is TGTGCCAGCAAAAAACAGGGGTATGGCTACACCTTC. Translated: CASKKQGYGYTF. The entire variable domain, with the rest obtained from reference TRBV5-4 and TRBJ1-2, is as follows: ETGVTQSPTHLIKTRGQQVTLRCSSQSGHNTVSWYQQALGQGPQFIFQYYREEENGRGNFPPRFSGLQFPNYSSELNVNALELDDSALYLCASKKQGYGYTFGSGTRLTVV.

This clone was counted between two and nine times. J is TRBJ2-7 and V is TRBV21-1; TRBD1 is the table's D call and was not checked against the DNA. TRBV21-1 counts as a pseudogene. The length of the CDR3 is 16 residues. The CDR3 here is CASSKLHQGRSYEQYF. Here the CDR3 DNA reads TGTGCCAGCAGCAAATTACATCAGGGGCGCTCCTACGAGCAGTACTTC.

The chain couples TRBV6-1 to TRBJ2-1; possibly TRBD2 for D (5 bases). This CDR3 region has 12 residues. Trimming pared 6 bases from V and 9 bases from J, leaving 12 bases between. Looked up from germline, CDR1 is MNHNS and CDR2 is SASEGT. This CDR3 is CASRREHAEQFF. In nucleotides, the CDR3 is TGTGCCAGCAGGAGGGAGCACGCTGAGCAGTTCTTC.

This chain connects TRBV28 to TRBJ2-3; 7 nucleotides line up with TRBD1. The germline gives CDR1 MDHEN, CDR2 SYDVKM. V lost 5 bases, J lost 3 bases, and 5 bases stayed unmatched. CDR3 length: 14 amino acids. The CDR3: CASSPGQRTDTQYF. The CDR3 DNA reads TGTGCCAGCAGTCCGGGACAGAGGACAGATACGCAGTATTTT.

Worth noting for this clone: The sample contains more than one DNA sequence encoding this CDR3. V and J are TRBV5-1 and TRBJ2-3; D not resolved. V lost 0 bases and J 2 bases, leaving 7 bases between the germline ends. The CDR3 totals 14 residues. Looked up from germline, CDR1 is SGHRS and CDR2 is YFSETQ. Here the CDR3 reads CASSLGAVTDTQYF. In DNA form, the CDR3 reads TGCGCCAGCAGCTTGGGGGCCGTCACAGATACGCAGTATTTT.

The chain is built from TRBV28 and TRBJ2-7; tentatively, D is TRBD1 (5 bases). Looked up from germline, CDR1 is MDHEN and CDR2 is SYDVKM. V was clipped by 3 bases and J by 5 bases, with 14 bases between them. The CDR3 covers 14 residues. The CDR3 sequence: CASSFYRSGHEQYF. The CDR3 DNA follows: TGTGCCAGCAGTTTTTACAGGTCTGGCCACGAGCAGTACTTC. Using reference TRBV28 and TRBJ2-7 for the parts outside the CDR3, the full variable domain is DVKVTQSSRYLVKRTGEKVFLECVQDMDHENMFWYRQDPGLGLRLIYFSYDVKMKEKGDIPEGYSVSREKKERFSLILESASTNQTSMYLCASSFYRSGHEQYFGPGTRLTVT.

The table lists this clone with a few counts. The V call is TRBV6-1, the J call TRBJ1-2; D not resolved. V lost 10 bases, J lost 6 bases, and 18 bases lay in between. Per the germline V gene, CDR1 is MNHNS and CDR2 is SASEGT. The CDR3 spans 13 residues. Written as DNA, the CDR3 is TGTGCCACCCTATTCTTAGCCTCGGATGGCTACACCTTC. Translation: CATLFLASDGYTF.

This clone was detected only a few times. The chain recombines TRBV5-4 with TRBJ1-1; weak D call: TRBD1 (6 bases). V was clipped by 4 bases and J by 5 bases, with 21 bases between them. The germline gives CDR1 SGHNT, CDR2 YYREEE (reference sequence). The CDR3 length is 16 residues. This chain's CDR3 is CASSQDLRGERTEAFF. As DNA, the CDR3 is TGTGCCAGCAGCCAAGATCTCAGGGGAGAACGGACTGAAGCTTTCTTT.

About this clone itself: This same CDR3 is encoded by further DNA sequences in the sample. This chain uses TRBV5-4 with TRBJ2-3; TRBD2 matches 12 bases. From germline, CDR1 is SGHNT and CDR2 YYREEE (reference sequence). CDR3 size: 16 residues. The junction had 0 bases not matched to a gene; V was cut back by 0 bases and J by 1 base. The CDR3 loop is CASSLGLAGGTDTQYF. CDR3 in DNA: TGTGCCAGCAGCTTGGGACTAGCGGGGGGCACAGATACGCAGTATTTT. Full variable domain (rest looked up from reference TRBV5-4 and TRBJ2-3): ETGVTQSPTHLIKTRGQQVTLRCSSQSGHNTVSWYQQALGQGPQFIFQYYREEENGRGNFPPRFSGLQFPNYSSELNVNALELDDSALYLCASSLGLAGGTDTQYFGPGTRLTVL.

This chain links TRBV7-9 with TRBJ1-2, with TRBD1 matching over 7 bases. Per the germline V gene, CDR1 is SEHNR and CDR2 is FQNEAQ (reference sequence). This CDR3 region has 14 residues. V shed 5 bases, J shed 3 bases, and the junction held 6 bases outside the gene matches. This CDR3 is CASSETGDHYGYTF. CDR3 nucleotides: TGTGCCAGCAGCGAAACAGGGGACCACTATGGCTACACCTTC.

The gene calls are TRBV13 and TRBJ2-3; D is ambiguous. The germline gives CDR1 PRHDT, CDR2 FYEKMQ (reference sequence). The CDR3 totals 14 residues. V gave up 8 bases and J gave up 0 bases, with 12 bases separating them. CDR3 residues: CASLTALSTDTQYF. The CDR3 coding sequence is TGTGCCAGCCTCACAGCCCTCAGCACAGATACGCAGTATTTT.

A few counts support this clone. In DNA form, the CDR3 reads TGTGCCAGCAGCCTTAGCGGGGGGGCCTACGAGCAGTACTTC. Protein sequence: CASSLSGGAYEQYF. This chain connects TRBV7-2 to TRBJ2-7; 11 bases align to TRBD2. This CDR3 spans 14 amino acids. Germline values: CDR1 SGHTA, CDR2 FQGNSA. With V trimmed by 5 bases and J by 2 bases, 2 bases remained unmatched.

The sample holds one count of this clone. This sequence joins TRBV4-3 and TRBJ1-2; the D gene is possibly TRBD1 (6 bases). V gave up 1 base and J gave up 6 bases, with 15 bases separating them. CDR3 length: 15 residues. In germline, CDR1 is LGHNA, CDR2 YSLEER. The CDR3 loop is CASSQGHGGSDGYTF. The CDR3 nucleotides are TGCGCCAGCAGCCAAGGCCATGGGGGCTCGGATGGCTACACCTTC.

V is TRBV2 and J is TRBJ1-2, with TRBD1 matching 8 bases. V dropped 3 bases and J dropped 6; count of bases not matched to a gene: 9. CDR1 is SNHLY, CDR2 FYNNEI, per germline. The CDR3 extends over 15 amino acids. CDR3 in amino acids: CASSERRAGGDGYTF. In nucleotides, the CDR3 is TGTGCCAGCAGTGAGCGCCGAGCAGGGGGCGATGGCTACACCTTC.

The chain joins TRBV7-2 to TRBJ1-1, with D possibly matching TRBD1 (5 bases). Per germline, CDR1 SGHTA and CDR2 FQGNSA. V was trimmed by 5 bases and J by 1 base, leaving 8 bases between them. The CDR3 is 13 amino acids. In DNA, the CDR3 is TGTGCCAGCAGCAGAGACAGGAACACTGAAGCTTTCTTT. Translating gives CASSRDRNTEAFF.

In this sample, this clone turned up a few times. The chain uses TRBV2 and TRBJ2-2, with D tentatively TRBD2 (6 bases). The CDR3 runs to 13 residues. V shed 10 bases and J shed 3 bases, with 12 bases lying between them. CDR1 SNHLY and CDR2 FYNNEI come from the germline V gene. The CDR3 here is CAIRDSYTGELFF. The CDR3 DNA is TGTGCCATCCGGGACTCCTACACCGGGGAGCTGTTTTTT.

The chain recombines TRBV7-3 with TRBJ2-1; maybe TRBD2 (6 bases). V lost 7 bases, J lost 2 bases, and 15 bases lay in between. This CDR3 has 15 residues. CDR1 and CDR2 from the germline V gene are SGHTA and FQGTGA. CDR3 DNA: TGTGCCAGCACCCCAATGGGCGGGGCCTACAATGAGCAGTTCTTC. Translation gives CASTPMGGAYNEQFF.

The rearrangement uses TRBV6-5 and TRBJ2-1, with 9 bases that match TRBD1. The V gene's germline CDR1 is MNHEY and CDR2 SVGAGI. The V gene end was trimmed by 2 bases and the J gene end by 7 bases; junction bases not matched to a gene: 6. This CDR3 comprises 15 residues. CDR3 DNA: TGTGCCAGCAGTTACCTAACAGGGGGCGGGAATGAGCAGTTCTTC. This translates into CASSYLTGGGNEQFF.

V and J are TRBV28 and TRBJ2-2, with D possibly matching TRBD1 (6 bases). The CDR3 has 15 amino acids. Trimming took off 5 bases at V and 4 bases at J, with 14 bases between the two ends. Germline V CDR1 and CDR2: MDHEN, SYDVKM. DNA for the CDR3: TGTGCCAGCAGTCGACAGGCCGATCGCACCGGGGAGCTGTTTTTT. As protein: CASSRQADRTGELFF.

Comment on this clone: Mismatch with germline at one junction end may stem from a read error. The chain joins TRBV5-4 to TRBJ1-2, with 8 bases matching TRBD1. CDR1 and CDR2 (germline): SGHNT, YYREEE (reference sequence). CDR3 size: 15 residues. CDR3 in DNA: TGCGCCAGCAGCCAGTGGGGACAGGATGACTATGGCTACACCTTC. The encoded protein is CASSQWGQDDYGYTF.

The table lists this clone with a few counts. This rearrangement joins TRBV27 to TRBJ1-1, with 9 bases matching TRBD1. Germline CDR1 and CDR2: MNHEY and SMNVEV (reference sequence). This CDR3 contains 13 residues. The J segment lost 6 bases and the V segment lost 6 bases, leaving 5 bases of the junction unmatched. DNA of the CDR3: TGTGCCAGCAGAGGACAGGGGCTCGCTGAAGCTTTCTTT. This sequence encodes CASRGQGLAEAFF.

The V gene is TRBV7-9, the J gene TRBJ2-7; TRBD2 matches at 12 bases. With V trimmed by 1 base and J by 7 bases, 5 bases remained unmatched. Germline V gives CDR1 SEHNR, CDR2 FQNEAQ (reference sequence). The CDR3 consists of 15 residues. CDR3 in amino acids: CASSLGTSGVGEQYF. CDR3 sequence (DNA): TGTGCCAGCAGCTTAGGGACTAGCGGGGTTGGTGAGCAGTACTTC.

V usage is TRBV14 and J usage is TRBJ1-4; D gene unclear. Looked up from germline, CDR1 is SGHDN and CDR2 is FVKESK. This CDR3 has 15 amino acids. The germline V and J ends were trimmed by 4 bases and 0 bases, with 9 bases remaining between them. Written as DNA, the CDR3 is TGTGCCAGCAGCCTTACATATGCAACTAATGAAAAACTGTTTTTT. This gives the protein CASSLTYATNEKLFF.

This clone has only a few counts. This sequence joins TRBV4-1 and TRBJ2-3, with D tentatively TRBD2 (5 bases). Trimming pared 4 bases from V and 0 bases from J, leaving 17 bases between. CDR1 and CDR2 (germline): MGHRA, YSYEKL. The CDR3 is made up of 17 amino acids. The DNA for the CDR3 is TGCGCCAGCAGCCTCCAAGCCACCGGACTTAGCACAGATACGCAGTATTTT. This codes for CASSLQATGLSTDTQYF.

J is TRBJ1-6 and V is TRBV9; TRBD1 aligns across 8 bases. This CDR3 has 14 residues. Looked up from germline, CDR1 is SGDLS and CDR2 is YYNGEE. With V trimmed by 4 bases and J by 6 bases, 3 bases remained unmatched. This CDR3 reads CASSLQGVNSPLHF. CDR3 in DNA: TGTGCCAGCAGCCTACAGGGGGTTAATTCACCCCTCCACTTT.

V is TRBV9 and J is TRBJ2-5, with 7 bases identical to TRBD2. V lost 2 bases, J lost 0 bases, and 1 base stayed unmatched. The CDR3 has 14 amino acids. Germline CDR1 reads SGDLS; CDR2 reads YYNGEE. CDR3 protein: CASSVGGNQETQYF. CDR3 DNA sequence: TGTGCCAGCAGCGTCGGGGGGAACCAAGAGACCCAGTACTTC.

The genes are TRBV4-1 and TRBJ2-5; D is possibly TRBD2 (5 bases). Germline V gene data show CDR1 as MGHRA and CDR2 as YSYEKL. Trimming pared 0 bases from V and 4 bases from J, leaving 15 bases between. This CDR3 has 16 amino acids. The CDR3 region is CASSQDRGEDGETQYF. CDR3 DNA: TGCGCCAGCAGCCAAGATCGGGGAGAGGATGGAGAGACCCAGTACTTC.

The rearrangement uses TRBV5-6 and TRBJ2-1; 13 nucleotides match TRBD2. The junction had 6 bases not matched to a gene; V was cut back by 7 bases and J by 5 bases. The germline gives CDR1 SGHDT, CDR2 YYEEEE. There are 15 residues in the CDR3. Here the CDR3 DNA reads TGTGCCAGCGCTGCACTAGCGGGGGGGGACAATGAGCAGTTCTTC. It codes for CASAALAGGDNEQFF.

This chain connects TRBV5-1 to TRBJ2-2, with 9 bases matching TRBD1. The ends lost 5 bases at V and 6 bases at J; junction bases unmatched: 8. This CDR3 region has 15 residues. The germline gives CDR1 SGHRS, CDR2 YFSETQ. CDR3 region: CASSFRGQGPGELFF. The DNA for the CDR3 is TGCGCCAGCAGTTTCCGAGGACAGGGGCCCGGGGAGCTGTTTTTT.